This entry features one TCR beta chain sequence. Original methodology: Amplified reference gene primers provided the basis for estimating nucleated cell counts. Sequenced by immunoSEQ multiplex PCR; TCRdb stores in-frame clones only, minus some. The V and J calls and clone size are taken from that table; D and trimming were inferred from the DNA. The repertoire holds 240,000 or so clones, with 86% as singletons. The data are from a study of blood T cell repertoires in COVID-19. About the research overall: Spain, Italy and the United States supplied samples that represented acute and convalescent COVID-19. PBMCs, B-cell-depleted T cells, or T cells were the source of the cDNA or gDNA that made up the material.

J gave up 3 bases and V 1 base, and 5 bases lay outside the gene matches. This CDR3 has 16 residues. Looked up from germline, CDR1 is LGHDT and CDR2 is YNNKEL (reference sequence). The chain employs TRBV3-1 (or the pseudogene TRBV3-2) and TRBJ2-3, with 9 bases fitting TRBD1. This clonotype was obtained from a man aged 55 to 70 with acute or convalescent COVID-19. Sequencing was performed on peripheral blood. As DNA, the CDR3 is TGTGCCAGCAGCCAAGGGTTTGGACAGGGGACAGATACGCAGTATTTT. It encodes CASSQGFGQGTDTQYF.